This T cell receptor (beta chain) is from a study of blood T cells in healthy people across ages. It was approximately 10 milliliters of peripheral blood that were drawn from each donor. A word on this clonotype: Its specificity is not known.

The CDR3 is made up of 15 amino acids. From germline, CDR1 is SEHNR and CDR2 FQNEAQ (reference sequence). A sample-barcoded 5' primer and a J-beta primer mix were used in a second PCR of roughly 7 to 11 cycles. TCRdb re-called the 5' RACE reads with MiXCR, one entry per CDR3 protein. The sample lists some 1,800,000 distinct CDR3 sequences, about two fifths occurring once. Overall study results and limits: The study could not conclusively compare naive and antigen-experienced cells, given its unsorted PBMCs. More naive CD4+ cells and higher diversity marked long-lived donors relative to aged donors. A roughly linear fall in TCR beta diversity per million T cells was seen with increasing age.

This sequence joins TRBV7-9 and TRBJ2-4; tentatively, D is TRBD1 or TRBD2 (5 bases each). The last part of the DNA fits TRBJ2-7 better; the J call may be wrong. This TCR was recovered from a human donor in good health. Sample: blood. CDR3 sequence (DNA): TGTGCCAGCAGCCAAGGGACGGTGGGTAATTACGAGCAGTACTTC. Translated: CASSQGTVGNYEQYF.